A single sample is the source of the 7 T cell receptor beta chains below, sequenced in a study of blood T cell repertoires in COVID-19. Sequenced by immunoSEQ multiplex PCR; TCRdb stores in-frame clones only, minus some. The profile covers 450,000 to 500,000 clones, with about nine tenths appearing a single time and about 0.7% taken by the ten largest. The material sequenced was PBMCs or T cells enriched from blood (not recorded which). These receptors originate from a woman under 30 who had recovered from COVID-19.

CDR3 DNA: TGTGCCAGCTGGGGGCAGGGGGCCAATCAGCCCCAGCATTTT. It translates to CASWGQGANQPQHF. V and J are TRBV19 and TRBJ1-5; the match to TRBD1 covers 8 bases. V dropped 9 bases and J dropped 3; count of bases not matched to a gene: 7. Germline-derived CDR1 and CDR2 are LNHDA and SQIVND (reference sequence). The CDR3 runs to 14 residues.

This clone has a handful of counts. The V gene is TRBV2, the J gene TRBJ1-4; a possible D gene is TRBD1 (6 bases). The germline V and J ends were trimmed by 2 bases and 5 bases, with 12 bases remaining between them. Germline assignment: CDR1 SNHLY and CDR2 FYNNEI. This CDR3 comprises 15 residues. The CDR3 region is CASSERGGENEKLFF. CDR3 in DNA: TGTGCCAGCAGTGAAAGGGGGGGCGAGAATGAAAAACTGTTTTTT.

This chain links TRBV10-1 with TRBJ1-1, with D perhaps TRBD1 (6 bases). Trimming pared 0 bases from V and 10 bases from J, leaving 12 bases between. The CDR3 has 13 amino acids. Per germline, CDR1 WNHNN and CDR2 SYGVQD (reference sequence). CDR3 coding DNA: TGCGCCAGCAGTGAGTCAGCCGAGGGGGTAGCTTTCTTT. This encodes CASSESAEGVAFF.

This clone occurred once. CDR3 bases: TGTGCCAGTAGTATGGTCAGGCATTCCATGAACACTGAAGCTTTCTTT. Its protein product is CASSMVRHSMNTEAFF. The chain combines TRBV19 with TRBJ1-1; D remains ambiguous. There are 16 residues in the CDR3. CDR1 is LNHDA and CDR2 is SQIVND in the germline V gene (reference sequence). Trimming stripped 3 bases from V and 0 bases from J, with 14 bases between.

This rearrangement joins TRBV5-4 to TRBJ2-1, with 7 bases aligning to TRBD1. Trimming at V came to 2 bases and at J to 12 bases, leaving 14 bases not matched to a gene. CDR1 is SGHNT and CDR2 is YYREEE in the germline V gene (reference sequence). This CDR3 spans 15 amino acids. The chain's CDR3 is CASSFKGAKKGWQFF. In DNA, the CDR3 is TGTGCCAGCAGCTTTAAGGGGGCCAAGAAGGGATGGCAGTTCTTC.

This rearrangement joins TRBV5-1 to TRBJ1-4; D gene uncertain. Trimming took 0 bases from V and 5 from J, leaving 8 bases between them. Germline-derived CDR1 and CDR2 are SGHRS and YFSETQ. The length of the CDR3 is 14 residues. In DNA, the CDR3 is TGCGCCAGCAGCTTGGACAGATTAAATGAAAAACTGTTTTTT. Translation gives CASSLDRLNEKLFF. Drawing the rest from reference TRBV5-1 and TRBJ1-4, the complete variable domain is KAGVTQTPRYLIKTRGQQVTLSCSPISGHRSVSWYQQTPGQGLQFLFEYFSETQRNKGNFPGRFSGRQFSNSRSEMNVSTLELGDSALYLCASSLDRLNEKLFFGSGTQLSVL.

Here the CDR3 reads CASSELRTTNEQFF. CDR3 bases: TGTGCCAGCTCGGAATTGAGGACTACGAATGAGCAGTTCTTC. J is TRBJ2-1 and V is TRBV6-5; tentative D call: TRBD2 (6 bases). Trimming removed 8 bases at V and 7 bases at J, with 18 bases between. The CDR3 runs to 14 residues. Germline loops: CDR1 MNHEY, CDR2 SVGAGI.